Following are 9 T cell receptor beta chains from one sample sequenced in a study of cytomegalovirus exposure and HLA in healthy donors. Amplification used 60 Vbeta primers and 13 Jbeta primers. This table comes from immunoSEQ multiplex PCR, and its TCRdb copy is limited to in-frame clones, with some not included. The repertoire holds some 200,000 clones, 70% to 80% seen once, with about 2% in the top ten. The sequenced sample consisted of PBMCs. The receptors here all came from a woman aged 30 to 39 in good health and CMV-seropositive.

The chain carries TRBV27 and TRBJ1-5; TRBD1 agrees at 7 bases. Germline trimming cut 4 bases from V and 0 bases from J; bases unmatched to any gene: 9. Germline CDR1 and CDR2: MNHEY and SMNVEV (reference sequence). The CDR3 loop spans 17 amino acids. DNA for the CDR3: TGTGCCAGCAGTTCCCGGGACAGTCTACTTAGCAATCAGCCCCAGCATTTT. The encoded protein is CASSSRDSLLSNQPQHF.

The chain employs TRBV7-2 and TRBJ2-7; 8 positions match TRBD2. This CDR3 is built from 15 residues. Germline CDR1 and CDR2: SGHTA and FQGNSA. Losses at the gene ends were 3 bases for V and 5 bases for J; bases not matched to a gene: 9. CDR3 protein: CASSLGGREVHEQYF. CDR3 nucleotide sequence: TGTGCCAGCAGCTTGGGAGGGCGGGAGGTCCACGAGCAGTACTTC.

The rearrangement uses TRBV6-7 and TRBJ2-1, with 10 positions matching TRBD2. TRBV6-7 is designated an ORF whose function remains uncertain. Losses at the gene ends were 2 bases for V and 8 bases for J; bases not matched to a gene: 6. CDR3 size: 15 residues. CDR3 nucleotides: TGTGCCAGCAGTTACGGTAGCGGGGGGTGGGATGAGCAGTTCTTC. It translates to CASSYGSGGWDEQFF.

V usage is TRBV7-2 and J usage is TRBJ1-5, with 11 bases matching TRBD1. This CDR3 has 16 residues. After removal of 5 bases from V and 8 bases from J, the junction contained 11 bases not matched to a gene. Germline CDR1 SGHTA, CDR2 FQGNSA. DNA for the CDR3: TGTGCCAGCAGCCCTGAGGGGACAGGGGGATTTAAGCCCCAGCATTTT. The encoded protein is CASSPEGTGGFKPQHF. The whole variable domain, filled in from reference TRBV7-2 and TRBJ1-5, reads GAGVSQSPSNKVTEKGKDVELRCDPISGHTALYWYRQSLGQGLEFLIYFQGNSAPDKSGLPSDRFSAERTGGSVSTLTIQRTQQEDSAVYLCASSPEGTGGFKPQHFGDGTRLSIL.

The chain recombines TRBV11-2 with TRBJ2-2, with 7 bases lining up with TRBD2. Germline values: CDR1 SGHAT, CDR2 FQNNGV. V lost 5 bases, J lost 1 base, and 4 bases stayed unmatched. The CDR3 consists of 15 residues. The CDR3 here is CASSPRGRNTGELFF. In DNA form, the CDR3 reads TGTGCCAGCAGCCCGCGGGGGAGGAACACCGGGGAGCTGTTTTTT.

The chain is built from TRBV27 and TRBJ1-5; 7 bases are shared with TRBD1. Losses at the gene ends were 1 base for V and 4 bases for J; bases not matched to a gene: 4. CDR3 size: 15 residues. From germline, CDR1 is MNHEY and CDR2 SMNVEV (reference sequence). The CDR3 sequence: CASSLFSGGNQPQHF. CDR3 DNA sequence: TGTGCCAGCAGTTTATTTTCAGGGGGAAATCAGCCCCAGCATTTT.

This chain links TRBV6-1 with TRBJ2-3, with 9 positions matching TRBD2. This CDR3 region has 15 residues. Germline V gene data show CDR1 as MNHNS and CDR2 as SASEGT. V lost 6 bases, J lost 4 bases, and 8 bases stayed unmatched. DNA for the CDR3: TGTGCCAGCAGCTCTTTAGCGGGAGTGGCAGATACGCAGTATTTT. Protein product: CASSSLAGVADTQYF.

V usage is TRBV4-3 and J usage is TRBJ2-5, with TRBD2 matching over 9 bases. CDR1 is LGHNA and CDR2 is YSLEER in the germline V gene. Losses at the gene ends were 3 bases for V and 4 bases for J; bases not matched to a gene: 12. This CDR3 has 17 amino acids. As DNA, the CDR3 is TGCGCCAGCAGCCACCTCGGGGTAGCGGGAGAGTTAGAGACCCAGTACTTC. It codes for CASSHLGVAGELETQYF.

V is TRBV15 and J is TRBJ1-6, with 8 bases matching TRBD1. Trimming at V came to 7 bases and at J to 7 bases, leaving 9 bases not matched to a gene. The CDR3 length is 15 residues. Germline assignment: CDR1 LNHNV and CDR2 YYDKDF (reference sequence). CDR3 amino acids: CATKSGDRGNSPLHF. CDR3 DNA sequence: TGTGCCACCAAGAGTGGAGACAGGGGAAATTCACCCCTCCACTTT.